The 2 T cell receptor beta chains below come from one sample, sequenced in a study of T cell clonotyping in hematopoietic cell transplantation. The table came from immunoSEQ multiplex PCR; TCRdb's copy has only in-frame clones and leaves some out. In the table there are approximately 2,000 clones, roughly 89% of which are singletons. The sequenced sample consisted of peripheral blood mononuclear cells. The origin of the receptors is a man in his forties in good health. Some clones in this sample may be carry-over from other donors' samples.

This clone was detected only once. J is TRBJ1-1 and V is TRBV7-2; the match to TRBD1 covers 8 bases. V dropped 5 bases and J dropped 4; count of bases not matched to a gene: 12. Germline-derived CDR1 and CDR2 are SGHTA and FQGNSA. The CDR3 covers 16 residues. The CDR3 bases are TGTGCCAGCAGCCTAGGACAGGGAAAATGGGGCACTGAAGCTTTCTTT. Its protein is CASSLGQGKWGTEAFF.

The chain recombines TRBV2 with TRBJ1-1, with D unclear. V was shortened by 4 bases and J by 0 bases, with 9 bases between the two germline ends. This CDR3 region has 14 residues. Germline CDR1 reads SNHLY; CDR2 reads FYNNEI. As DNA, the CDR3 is TGTGCCAGCAGTGGAGGAAGAATGAACACTGAAGCTTTCTTT. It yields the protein CASSGGRMNTEAFF.